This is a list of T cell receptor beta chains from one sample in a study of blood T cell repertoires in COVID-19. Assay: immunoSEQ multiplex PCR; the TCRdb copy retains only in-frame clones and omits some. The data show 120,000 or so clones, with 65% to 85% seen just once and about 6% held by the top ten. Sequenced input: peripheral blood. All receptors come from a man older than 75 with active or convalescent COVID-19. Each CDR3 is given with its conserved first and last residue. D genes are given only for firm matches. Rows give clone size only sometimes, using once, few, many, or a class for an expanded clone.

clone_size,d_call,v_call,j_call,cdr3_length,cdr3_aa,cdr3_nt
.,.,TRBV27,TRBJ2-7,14,CASSHDGATYEQYF,TGTGCCAGCAGTCACGACGGAGCGACCTACGAGCAGTACTTC
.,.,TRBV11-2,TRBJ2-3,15,CASSFTRGAKDTQYF,TGTGCCAGCAGCTTCACCCGGGGGGCCAAAGATACGCAGTATTTT
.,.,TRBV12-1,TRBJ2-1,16,CASSSGPSGGINEQFF,TGTGCCAGCAGCTCTGGCCCTAGCGGGGGTATCAATGAGCAGTTCTTC
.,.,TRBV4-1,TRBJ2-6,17,CASSPRDWAPGANVLTF,TGCGCCAGCAGCCCCCGGGACTGGGCACCTGGGGCCAACGTCCTGACTTTC
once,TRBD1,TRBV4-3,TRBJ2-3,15,CASSRGTGGPDTQYF,TGCGCCAGCAGCCGGGGGACAGGGGGCCCAGATACGCAGTATTTT
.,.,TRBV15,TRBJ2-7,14,CATSADKLSYEQYF,TGTGCCACCTCGGCCGACAAGCTCTCCTACGAGCAGTACTTC
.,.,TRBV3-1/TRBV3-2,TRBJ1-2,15,CASSQVLVTDSGYTF,TGTGCCAGCAGCCAAGTTTTAGTGACAGATTCTGGCTACACCTTC
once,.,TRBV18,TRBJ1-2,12,CASSPATDGYTF,TGTGCCAGCTCACCAGCGACAGATGGCTACACCTTC
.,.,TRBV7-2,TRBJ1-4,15,CASSSRAIPNEKLFF,TGTGCCAGCAGCTCAAGAGCCATCCCTAATGAAAAACTGTTTTTT
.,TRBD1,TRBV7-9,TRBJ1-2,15,CASSFTGQGAFGYTF,TGTGCCAGCAGCTTTACGGGACAGGGGGCTTTCGGCTACACCTTC
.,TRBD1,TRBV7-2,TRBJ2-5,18,CASSQQTTGTGGKKTQYF,TGTGCCAGCAGCCAACAGACAACAGGGACAGGGGGCAAAAAGACCCAGTACTTC
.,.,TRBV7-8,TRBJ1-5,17,CASSQLGGGMGNQPQHF,TGTGCCAGCAGCCAACTCGGGGGAGGGATGGGCAATCAGCCCCAGCATTTT
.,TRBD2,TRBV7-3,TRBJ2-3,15,CASSSQTSGGDTQYF,TGTGCCAGCAGCTCTCAGACTAGCGGGGGAGATACGCAGTATTTT
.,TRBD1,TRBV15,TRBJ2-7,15,CATSVWGQGESEQYF,TGTGCCACCAGCGTCTGGGGACAGGGAGAATCCGAGCAGTACTTC
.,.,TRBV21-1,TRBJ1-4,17,CASRGPRGWEANEKLFF,TGTGCCAGCAGGGGCCCCAGGGGGTGGGAAGCTAATGAAAAACTGTTTTTT
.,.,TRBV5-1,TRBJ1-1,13,CASSFQGSTEAFF,TGCGCCAGCAGCTTTCAGGGTAGCACTGAAGCTTTCTTT
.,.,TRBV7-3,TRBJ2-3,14,CASSSGISTDTQYF,TGTGCCAGCAGCTCCGGGATCAGCACAGATACGCAGTATTTT
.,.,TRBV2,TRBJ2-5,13,CARRQGAQETQYF,TGTGCCAGAAGACAAGGTGCTCAAGAGACCCAGTACTTC
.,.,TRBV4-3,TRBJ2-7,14,CASSQDRGPYEQYF,TGCGCCAGCAGCCAAGATAGAGGCCCATACGAGCAGTACTTC
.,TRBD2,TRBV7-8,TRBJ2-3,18,CASSPGPRTSGGPDTQYF,TGTGCCAGCAGCCCCGGCCCCCGGACTAGCGGGGGTCCAGATACGCAGTATTTT
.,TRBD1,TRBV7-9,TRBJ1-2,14,CASSYSGTAIGYTF,TGTGCCAGCAGCTACTCCGGGACAGCAATCGGCTACACCTTC
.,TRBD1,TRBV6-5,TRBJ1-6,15,CASSVGQGVLSPLHF,TGTGCCAGCAGCGTGGGGCAGGGGGTCCTATCACCCCTCCACTTT
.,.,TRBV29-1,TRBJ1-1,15,CSVEGVQGGYTEAFF,TGCAGCGTTGAAGGGGTACAGGGAGGGTACACTGAAGCTTTCTTT
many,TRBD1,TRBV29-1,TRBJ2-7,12,CSVLQGKYEQYF,TGCAGCGTTTTACAGGGGAAGTACGAGCAGTACTTC
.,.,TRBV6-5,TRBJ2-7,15,CASSYQIGGSYEQYF,TGTGCCAGCAGTTATCAGATAGGAGGCTCCTACGAGCAGTACTTC
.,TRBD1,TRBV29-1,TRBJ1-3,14,CSADRGLGGNTIYF,TGCAGCGCCGACAGGGGGCTAGGTGGAAACACCATATATTTT
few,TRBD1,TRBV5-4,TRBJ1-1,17,CASSSLGQGISNTEAFF,TGTGCCAGCAGCTCCCTGGGACAGGGAATTTCGAACACTGAAGCTTTCTTT
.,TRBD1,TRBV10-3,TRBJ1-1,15,CAISLGQEENTEAFF,TGTGCCATCAGCTTGGGACAGGAAGAGAACACTGAAGCTTTCTTT
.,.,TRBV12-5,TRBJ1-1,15,CASGLVAYLNTEAFF,TGTGCTAGTGGTTTGGTAGCGTATCTGAACACTGAAGCTTTCTTT
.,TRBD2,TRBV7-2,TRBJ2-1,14,CASSLMAGGGEQFF,TGTGCCAGCAGCCTTATGGCCGGGGGGGGTGAGCAGTTCTTC
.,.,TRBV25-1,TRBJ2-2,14,CASSPHRDTGELFF,TGTGCCAGCAGTCCCCACAGGGACACCGGGGAGCTGTTTTTT
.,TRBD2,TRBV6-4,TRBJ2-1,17,CASNGTSGASSYNEQFF,TGTGCCAGCAACGGGACTAGCGGGGCTAGCTCCTACAATGAGCAGTTCTTC
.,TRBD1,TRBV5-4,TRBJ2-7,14,CASSPTTGWQEQYF,TGTGCCAGCAGCCCGACGACAGGGTGGCAAGAGCAGTACTTC
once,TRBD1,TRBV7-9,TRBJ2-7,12,CASRRTGNEQYF,TGTGCCAGCAGAAGGACAGGGAACGAGCAGTACTTC
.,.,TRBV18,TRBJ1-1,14,CASSPQEAGDEAFF,TGTGCCAGCTCACCACAGGAGGCAGGGGATGAAGCTTTCTTT
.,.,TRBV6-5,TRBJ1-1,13,CASSPDWNTEAFF,TGTGCCAGCAGCCCCGACTGGAACACTGAAGCTTTCTTT